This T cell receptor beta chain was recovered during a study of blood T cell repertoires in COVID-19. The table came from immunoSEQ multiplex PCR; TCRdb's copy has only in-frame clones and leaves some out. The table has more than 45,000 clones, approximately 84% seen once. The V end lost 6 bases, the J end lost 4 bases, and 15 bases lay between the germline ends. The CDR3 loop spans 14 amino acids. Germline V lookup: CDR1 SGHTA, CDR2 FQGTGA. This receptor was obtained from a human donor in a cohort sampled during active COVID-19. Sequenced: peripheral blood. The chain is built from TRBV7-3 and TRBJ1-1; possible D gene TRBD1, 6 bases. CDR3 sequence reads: CASSSFQGSTEAFF. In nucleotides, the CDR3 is TGTGCCAGCAGTTCATTCCAGGGGTCCACTGAAGCTTTCTTT.